This entry lists 27 T cell receptor beta chains sequenced from one sample in a study of blood T cell repertoires in COVID-19 (dated by TCRdb to about 2020). Library generation was performed with the immunoSEQ multiplex PCR assay. TCRdb provides this immuneACCESS table in a form limited to in-frame rearrangements. Some clones are lacking; in checked studies, under half of them reflect an unresolved V gene, and why the rest are absent is not known. The sample has hundreds of thousands of clones on record, around 86% of them singletons. The top ten constitute over 5.5% of the sample. The sample comprised peripheral blood. The receptors shown here come from a woman of 80 years or more with COVID-19, enrolled during active disease.

The chain uses TRBV5-1 and TRBJ1-1; 10 positions agree with TRBD1. This CDR3 has 15 residues. Germline V gene lookup returns CDR1 SGHRS and CDR2 YFSETQ. V shed 7 bases and J 1 base; nucleotides not matched to a gene: 7. CDR3 amino acids: CASYDRGRGNTEAFF. The CDR3 DNA follows: TGCGCCAGCTACGACAGGGGGCGCGGGAACACTGAAGCTTTCTTT. Looking up the rest from reference TRBV5-1 and TRBJ1-1 gives the full variable domain: KAGVTQTPRYLIKTRGQQVTLSCSPISGHRSVSWYQQTPGQGLQFLFEYFSETQRNKGNFPGRFSGRQFSNSRSEMNVSTLELGDSALYLCASYDRGRGNTEAFFGQGTRLTVV.

V gene TRBV5-1 combines with J gene TRBJ2-4, with 10 bases fitting TRBD1. The CDR3 is 14 amino acids. Germline V lookup: CDR1 SGHRS, CDR2 YFSETQ. Unmatched junction bases numbered 6, after V lost 4 bases and J lost 8 bases. The CDR3 nucleotides read TGCGCCAGCAGCCCCGGACAGGGGGGGGACATTCAGTACTTC. It codes for CASSPGQGGDIQYF.

This chain connects TRBV2 to TRBJ2-5; no firm D call. Germline loops: CDR1 SNHLY, CDR2 FYNNEI. Trimming removed 8 bases at V and 5 bases at J, with 12 bases between. The CDR3 is 12 amino acids. CDR3 loop: CASVDGEETQYF. As DNA, the CDR3 is TGTGCCAGCGTCGACGGAGAGGAGACCCAGTACTTC.

The V call is TRBV18, the J call TRBJ1-1, with D possibly matching TRBD1 (6 bases). V was shortened by 5 bases and J by 1 base, with 11 bases between the two germline ends. The CDR3 sequence is 14 residues long. The germline V gene encodes CDR1 KGHSH and CDR2 LQKENI. This chain's CDR3 is CASSASQGNTEAFF. As DNA, the CDR3 is TGTGCCAGCTCAGCGTCACAGGGGAACACTGAAGCTTTCTTT.

This chain connects TRBV14 to TRBJ1-4, with 9 bases identical to TRBD1. CDR3 length: 15 residues. Germline V CDR1 and CDR2: SGHDN, FVKESK. The trim removed 0 bases at V and 7 bases at J, leaving 3 bases unmatched. CDR3 loop: CASSQEQGAGEKLFF. The CDR3 DNA reads TGTGCCAGCAGCCAAGAACAGGGGGCAGGTGAAAAACTGTTTTTT.

The rearrangement uses TRBV27 and TRBJ1-3; 7 nucleotides agree with TRBD1. The J segment lost 4 bases and the V segment lost 6 bases, leaving 3 bases of the junction unmatched. The CDR3 runs 13 residues. Germline lookup yields CDR1 MNHEY and CDR2 SMNVEV (reference sequence). CDR3 coding DNA: TGTGCCAGCAGGGCGACAGGGGGAAACACCATATATTTT. Translation: CASRATGGNTIYF.

This sequence joins TRBV9 and TRBJ1-1; D possibly corresponds to TRBD1 (6 bases). The germline V gene has CDR1 SGDLS and CDR2 YYNGEE. The V end lost 3 bases, the J end lost 1 base, and 10 bases lay between the germline ends. The CDR3 runs 14 residues. CDR3 region: CASSAGTSNTEAFF. In nucleotides, the CDR3 is TGTGCCAGCAGCGCCGGGACATCGAACACTGAAGCTTTCTTT.

The chain has TRBV28 and TRBJ2-2, with a possible D match to TRBD2 (5 bases). Looked up from germline, CDR1 is MDHEN and CDR2 is SYDVKM. Trimming pared 3 bases from V and 8 bases from J, leaving 16 bases between. The CDR3 covers 15 residues. CDR3 loop: CASSFLGVTSGELFF. The CDR3 DNA follows: TGTGCCAGCAGTTTTCTTGGAGTAACTAGTGGGGAGCTGTTTTTT.

The gene calls are TRBV19 and TRBJ1-5; 8 bases map to TRBD1. This CDR3 is 17 amino acids long. Trimming at V came to 5 bases and at J to 1 base, leaving 10 bases not matched to a gene. CDR1 and CDR2 (germline): LNHDA, SQIVND (reference sequence). The CDR3 loop reads CASSQSGQGRSNQPQHF. The DNA of the CDR3 is TGTGCCAGTAGTCAGAGCGGACAGGGAAGAAGCAATCAGCCCCAGCATTTT.

V usage is TRBV5-4 and J usage is TRBJ1-5; D possibly corresponds to TRBD1 (6 bases). Trimming left V 3 bases short and J 6 bases short, with 16 bases between. The CDR3 loop spans 15 amino acids. Per the germline V gene, CDR1 is SGHNT and CDR2 is YYREEE (reference sequence). In DNA, the CDR3 is TGTGCCAGCAGCTCGCAAGGACAGAATTTTCAGCCCCAGCATTTT. Translation gives CASSSQGQNFQPQHF.

The J gene is TRBJ1-3, the V gene TRBV18; tentative D call: TRBD1 (5 bases). CDR3 length equals 17 residues. Trimming left V 5 bases short and J 0 bases short, with 17 bases between. CDR1 and CDR2 from the germline V gene are KGHSH and LQKENI. CDR3 in DNA: TGTGCCAGCTCATCGGCGACAGCTGAACTCTCTGGAAACACCATATATTTT. This translates into CASSSATAELSGNTIYF.

The chain is built from TRBV6-2 or TRBV6-3 and TRBJ2-3, with a possible D match to TRBD1 (6 bases). The germline V and J ends were trimmed by 5 bases and 6 bases, with 15 bases remaining between them. Germline CDR1 and CDR2: MNHEY and SVGEGT. The CDR3 loop spans 14 amino acids. The CDR3 here is CASSPTGFLDTQYF. The CDR3 nucleotides are TGTGCCAGCAGTCCCACAGGGTTTCTCGATACGCAGTATTTT.

This chain uses TRBV18 with TRBJ1-1; 7 bases match TRBD1. V gave up 7 bases and J gave up 0 bases; unmatched junction bases: 5. Germline V gene lookup returns CDR1 KGHSH and CDR2 LQKENI. This CDR3 contains 14 residues. The CDR3 DNA reads TGTGCCAGCTTGACACAGGGGATGAACACTGAAGCTTTCTTT. Protein sequence: CASLTQGMNTEAFF.

This clone was recorded a few times. The V and J genes are TRBV5-1 and TRBJ2-5; 8 bases match TRBD2. Trimming at V came to 0 bases and at J to 4 bases, leaving 5 bases not matched to a gene. This CDR3 comprises 15 residues. Germline CDR1 reads SGHRS; CDR2 reads YFSETQ. The CDR3 region has the DNA TGCGCCAGCAGCTTGGGCGGGGCGGGAGGAGAGACCCAGTACTTC. Protein: CASSLGGAGGETQYF.

The chain carries TRBV7-2 and TRBJ1-5, with D possibly being TRBD1 (5 bases). Germline values: CDR1 SGHTA, CDR2 FQGNSA. Deletions cut 9 bases from V and 2 bases from J, with 17 bases between. The CDR3 has 15 residues. The CDR3 region is CASRKGREGNQPQHF. CDR3 in DNA: TGTGCCAGTCGTAAGGGCAGGGAAGGCAATCAGCCCCAGCATTTT. The full variable domain, in which reference TRBV7-2 and TRBJ1-5 provide the parts outside the CDR3, is GAGVSQSPSNKVTEKGKDVELRCDPISGHTALYWYRQSLGQGLEFLIYFQGNSAPDKSGLPSDRFSAERTGGSVSTLTIQRTQQEDSAVYLCASRKGREGNQPQHFGDGTRLSIL.

CDR3: CASSLGVTGGTEAFF. In DNA, the CDR3 is TGCGCCAGCAGCTTGGGTGTGACAGGGGGCACTGAAGCTTTCTTT. The chain couples TRBV5-1 to TRBJ1-1; 9 bases fit TRBD1. Germline CDR1 is SGHRS and CDR2 is YFSETQ. The CDR3 length is 15 residues. V was clipped by 0 bases and J by 4 bases; unmatched bases: 4.

V gene TRBV4-1 combines with J gene TRBJ2-1, with TRBD2 identical over 10 bases. This CDR3 contains 15 residues. Per germline, CDR1 MGHRA and CDR2 YSYEKL. After removal of 2 bases from V and 9 bases from J, the junction contained 7 bases not matched to a gene. CDR3 protein: CASSQLAGAQGEQFF. The CDR3, as DNA: TGCGCCAGCAGCCAACTAGCGGGGGCCCAGGGTGAGCAGTTCTTC.

This chain connects TRBV12-3 or TRBV12-4 to TRBJ2-7; D may be TRBD2 (5 bases). The CDR3 length is 13 residues. Trimming took off 4 bases at V and 7 bases at J, with 14 bases between the two ends. CDR3 nucleotide sequence: TGTGCCAGCAGTTCGAGGGTGCTGCGTGAGCAGTACTTC. Its protein is CASSSRVLREQYF.

V gene TRBV14 combines with J gene TRBJ1-1; 9 positions agree with TRBD1. Per germline, CDR1 SGHDN and CDR2 FVKESK. The CDR3 is 15 residues long. V shed 2 bases and J 5 bases; nucleotides not matched to a gene: 6. CDR3 sequence: CASSQLQGAGTEAFF. As DNA, the CDR3 is TGTGCCAGCAGCCAATTACAGGGGGCAGGAACTGAAGCTTTCTTT.

The chain employs TRBV14 and TRBJ1-6; TRBD1 is a possible D gene (6 bases). Germline V lookup: CDR1 SGHDN, CDR2 FVKESK. CDR3 length: 13 residues. Trimming shortened V by 3 bases and J by 10 bases, and 10 bases separated the two germline ends. In DNA form, the CDR3 reads TGTGCCAGCAGCCAGGGGGCTGGGTCACCCCTCCACTTT. Translation: CASSQGAGSPLHF.

This chain connects TRBV7-2 to TRBJ2-5; D unresolved. The ends were cut back, 5 bases at V and 5 bases at J, with 6 bases in the middle. The CDR3 spans 11 residues. CDR1 is SGHTA and CDR2 is FQGNSA in the germline V gene. The CDR3, as DNA: TGTGCCAGCAGCGTGGCTGAGACCCAGTACTTC. This gives the protein CASSVAETQYF.

The chain recombines TRBV29-1 with TRBJ2-5, with D perhaps TRBD1 (6 bases). The V gene's germline CDR1 is SQVTM and CDR2 ANQGSEA. This CDR3 is built from 14 residues. The V end was cut by 4 bases, the J end by 5 bases, with 17 bases between. The CDR3 DNA sequence: TGCAGCGTTGTGGGTCAGGGGAAGATGGAGACCCAGTACTTC. Translating it yields CSVVGQGKMETQYF. Full variable domain (rest looked up from reference TRBV29-1 and TRBJ2-5): SAVISQKPSRDICQRGTSLTIQCQVDSQVTMMFWYRQQPGQSLTLIATANQGSEATYESGFVIDKFPISRPNLTFSTLTVSNMSPEDSSIYLCSVVGQGKMETQYFGPGTRLLVL.

The chain recombines TRBV6-2 or TRBV6-3 with TRBJ1-5, with TRBD1 identical over 7 bases. CDR3 size: 12 residues. V was pared by 5 bases and J by 7 bases, with 2 bases of the junction left unmatched. Germline lookup yields CDR1 MNHEY and CDR2 SVGEGT. CDR3 nucleotides: TGTGCCAGCAGTAAACAGGGGCAGCCCCAGCATTTT. It translates to CASSKQGQPQHF.

This rearrangement joins TRBV6-6 to TRBJ1-2; no definite D call. The CDR3 totals 14 residues. V lost 7 bases, J lost 5 bases, and 17 bases lay in between. The germline V gene has CDR1 MNHNY and CDR2 SVGAGI (reference sequence). CDR3 nucleotide sequence: TGTGCCAGCATTGGGAGAGGCCCTCGGTATGGCTACACCTTC. Translated, it gives CASIGRGPRYGYTF.

The chain links TRBV27 to TRBJ2-2; TRBD2 matches at 15 bases. CDR1 and CDR2 (germline): MNHEY, SMNVEV (reference sequence). The junction had 5 bases not matched to a gene; V was cut back by 5 bases and J by 1 base. The CDR3 has 18 residues. CDR3 DNA: TGTGCCAGCAGTGATCCGGGACTAGCGGGGGGGAACACCGGGGAGCTGTTTTTT. Its translation is CASSDPGLAGGNTGELFF.

This sequence joins TRBV3-1 (or the pseudogene TRBV3-2) and TRBJ2-1; D possibly corresponds to TRBD1 (6 bases). The V gene's germline CDR1 is LGHDT and CDR2 YNNKEL (reference sequence). The CDR3 has 15 amino acids. V gave up 1 base and J gave up 9 bases, with 16 bases separating them. The CDR3 DNA reads TGTGCCAGCAGCCAAGTTCCCGGGACAAATGGTGAGCAGTTCTTC. It is translated as CASSQVPGTNGEQFF.

The gene calls are TRBV7-2 and TRBJ1-3; TRBD1 matches 9 bases. The trim removed 2 bases at V and 4 bases at J, leaving 3 bases unmatched. The V gene's germline CDR1 is SGHTA and CDR2 FQGNSA. The CDR3 extends over 15 amino acids. CDR3 loop: CASSLRGQGGNTIYF. The CDR3 DNA reads TGTGCCAGCAGCTTAAGGGGACAGGGAGGAAACACCATATATTTT.